This TCR beta chain was recovered during a study of cytomegalovirus exposure and HLA in healthy donors. PCR primers comprised 60 Vbeta and 13 Jbeta primers. Assay used: immunoSEQ multiplex PCR; TCRdb lists only in-frame clones, some missing. Of about 130,000 clones in the sample, around 74% were seen once. Comment on this clone: Its antigen remains unknown.

V dropped 8 bases and J dropped 8 bases, with 13 bases sitting between them. The CDR3 has 12 amino acids. Germline CDR1 reads MDHEN; CDR2 reads SYDVKM. Study results and caveats: Rare TCR sequences dominated, though some public TCRs recurred in many donors. TCR beta V- and J-gene trimming was later associated with a missense DCLRE1C variant.

The chain carries TRBV28 and TRBJ2-1, with a weak D call TRBD2 (6 bases). The sample was PBMCs. This sequence originates from a male donor in good health and CMV-seronegative. CDR3 nucleotide sequence: TGTGCCAGCCTAAATCTAGCGTATGAGCAGTTCTTC. It translates to CASLNLAYEQFF.